This T cell receptor beta chain originates from a study of blood T cell repertoires in COVID-19. This clone has a single count. Trimming removed 4 bases at V and 3 bases at J, with 4 bases between. The germline gives CDR1 SGHAT, CDR2 FQNNGV. This CDR3 contains 11 residues. Measured with immunoSEQ multiplex PCR; TCRdb has only the in-frame clones, and not every one. This sample has hundreds of thousands of clones; around 89% occur once, and the top ten carry 2% to 3%. The V gene is TRBV11-2, the J gene TRBJ2-7; D gene unclear. The source is a woman between 18 and 29 years old who had recovered from COVID-19. Sequenced material: PBMCs or T cells enriched from blood (not recorded which). The CDR3 here is CASSSFYEQYF. The CDR3 coding sequence is TGTGCCAGCAGCTCCTTCTACGAGCAGTACTTC.